The text below deals with one T cell receptor beta chain. CDR3 length equals 17 residues. Germline V CDR1 and CDR2: LGHDT, YNNKEL (reference sequence). Germline trimming cut 6 bases from V and 3 bases from J; bases unmatched to any gene: 11. The data stem from a study of blood T cell repertoires in COVID-19. Study overall: Samples taken during acute and convalescent COVID-19 were collected in the United States, Italy and Spain.

Sequencing was performed with immunoSEQ multiplex PCR; in TCRdb, only in-frame clones are kept and a portion is missing. This sample has about 430,000 clones, with about 88% found just once. This rearrangement joins TRBV3-1 (or the pseudogene TRBV3-2) to TRBJ2-4; TRBD2 matches 10 bases. Input material: PBMCs or T cells enriched from blood (not recorded which). This receptor was identified in a woman under 30 who had been exposed to COVID-19. The DNA for the CDR3 is TGTGCCAGCAGTGCCAGCGGGGGGGCCGGGATCAAAAACATTCAGTACTTC. This codes for CASSASGGAGIKNIQYF.